The sequence of this T cell receptor beta chain was determined in a study of shared clonotypes between healthy human individuals. Within Nashville, Tennessee resided all donors, each a Caucasian adult. Only in-frame clones appear in the TCRdb table, and some are missing; sequencing was by immunoSEQ multiplex PCR. The sample lists around 720,000 clones, around 73% occurring once. CDR1 and CDR2 (germline): MDHEN, SYDVKM. Trimming took 4 bases from V and 9 from J; bases not matched to a gene: 12. This CDR3 spans 15 amino acids. Whole-study results and caveats: Measured sharing among donors was expected to vary with sequencing depth. Shared clonotypes across all four donors exceeded non-shared ones in generation probability.

A remark on this clone: Its antigen remains unknown.

This TCR came from a woman aged 25 to 39 in good health. This chain links TRBV28 with TRBJ1-1; 9 bases fit TRBD1. The sample taken for sequencing was memory CD4+ T cells sorted from blood. Subset reported: CD45RA-negative fraction. The CDR3 here is CASSSHTGGVNQAFF. Written as DNA, the CDR3 is TGTGCCAGCAGTTCACATACAGGGGGCGTCAATCAAGCTTTCTTT.